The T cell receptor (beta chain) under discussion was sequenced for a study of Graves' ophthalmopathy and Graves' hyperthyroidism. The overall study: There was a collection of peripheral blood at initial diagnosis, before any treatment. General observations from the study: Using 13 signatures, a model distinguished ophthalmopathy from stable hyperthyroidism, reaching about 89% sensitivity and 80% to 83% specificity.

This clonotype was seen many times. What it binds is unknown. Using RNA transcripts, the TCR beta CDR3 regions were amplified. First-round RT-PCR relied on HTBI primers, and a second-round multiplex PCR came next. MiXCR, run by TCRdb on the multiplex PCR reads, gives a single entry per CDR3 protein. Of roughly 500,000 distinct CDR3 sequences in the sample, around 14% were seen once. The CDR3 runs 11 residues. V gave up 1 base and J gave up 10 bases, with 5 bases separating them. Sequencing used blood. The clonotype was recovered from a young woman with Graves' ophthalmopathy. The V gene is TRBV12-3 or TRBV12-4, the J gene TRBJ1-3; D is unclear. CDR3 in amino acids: CASSLVQTIYF. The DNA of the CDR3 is TGTGCCAGCAGTTTAGTTCAAACCATATATTTT.